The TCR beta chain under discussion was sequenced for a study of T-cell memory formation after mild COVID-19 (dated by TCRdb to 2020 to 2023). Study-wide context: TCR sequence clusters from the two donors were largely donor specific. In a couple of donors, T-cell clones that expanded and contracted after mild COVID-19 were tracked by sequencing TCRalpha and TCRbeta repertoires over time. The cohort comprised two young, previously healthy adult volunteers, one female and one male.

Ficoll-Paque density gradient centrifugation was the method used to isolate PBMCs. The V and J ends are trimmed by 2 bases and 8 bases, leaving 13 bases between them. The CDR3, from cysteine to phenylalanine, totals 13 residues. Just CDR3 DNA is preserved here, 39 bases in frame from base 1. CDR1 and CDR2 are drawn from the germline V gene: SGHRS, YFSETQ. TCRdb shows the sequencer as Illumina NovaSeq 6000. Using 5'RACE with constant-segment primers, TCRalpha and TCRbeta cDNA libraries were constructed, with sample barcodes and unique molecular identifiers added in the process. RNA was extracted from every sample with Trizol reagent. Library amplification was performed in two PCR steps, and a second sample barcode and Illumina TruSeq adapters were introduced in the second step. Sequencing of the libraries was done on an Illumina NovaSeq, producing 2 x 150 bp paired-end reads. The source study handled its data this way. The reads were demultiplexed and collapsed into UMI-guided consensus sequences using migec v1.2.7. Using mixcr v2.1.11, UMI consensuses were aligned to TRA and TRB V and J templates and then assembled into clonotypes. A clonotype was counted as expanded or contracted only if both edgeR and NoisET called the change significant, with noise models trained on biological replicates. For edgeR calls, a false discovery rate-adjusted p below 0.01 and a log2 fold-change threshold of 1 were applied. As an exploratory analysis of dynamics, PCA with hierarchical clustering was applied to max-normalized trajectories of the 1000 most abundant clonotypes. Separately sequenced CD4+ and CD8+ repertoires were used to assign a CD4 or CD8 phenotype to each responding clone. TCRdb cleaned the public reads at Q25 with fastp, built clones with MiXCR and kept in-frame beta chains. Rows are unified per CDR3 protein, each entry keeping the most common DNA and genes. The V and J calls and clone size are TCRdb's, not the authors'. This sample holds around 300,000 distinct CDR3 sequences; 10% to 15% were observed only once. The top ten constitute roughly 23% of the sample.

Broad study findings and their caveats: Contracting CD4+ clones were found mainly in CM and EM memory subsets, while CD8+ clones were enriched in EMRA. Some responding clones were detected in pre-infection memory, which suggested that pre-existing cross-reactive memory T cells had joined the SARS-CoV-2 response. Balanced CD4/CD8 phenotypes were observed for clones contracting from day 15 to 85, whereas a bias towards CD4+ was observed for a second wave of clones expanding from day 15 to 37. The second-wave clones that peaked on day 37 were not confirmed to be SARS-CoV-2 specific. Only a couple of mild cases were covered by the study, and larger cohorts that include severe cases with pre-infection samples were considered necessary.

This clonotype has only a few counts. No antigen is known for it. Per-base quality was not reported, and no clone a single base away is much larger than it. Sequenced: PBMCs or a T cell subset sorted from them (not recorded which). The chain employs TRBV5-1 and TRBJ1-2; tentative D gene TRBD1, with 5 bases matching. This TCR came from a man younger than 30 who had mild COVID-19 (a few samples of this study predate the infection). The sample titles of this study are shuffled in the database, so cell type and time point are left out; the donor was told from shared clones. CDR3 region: CASSFEWGDGYTF. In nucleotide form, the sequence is TGCGCCAGCAGCTTTGAATGGGGCGACGGCTACACCTTC.